These 20 T cell receptor beta chains were all obtained from the same sample, sequenced in a study of shared clonotypes between healthy human individuals. Repertoires were generated with immunoSEQ multiplex PCR, while TCRdb's copy carries only in-frame clones and drops some. This table holds some 630,000 clones, 72% found once. Sequencing was performed on memory CD4+ T cells sorted from blood. Subset: CD45RA-negative fraction. The receptor source for this set is a woman under 40 in good health.

The genes are TRBV13 and TRBJ2-1; 7 bases map to TRBD1. With 6 bases clipped from V and 6 bases from J, the junction kept 14 bases outside the gene matches. Germline V gene lookup returns CDR1 PRHDT and CDR2 FYEKMQ (reference sequence). CDR3 length: 16 amino acids. The DNA for the CDR3 is TGTGCCAGCAGTATTAACAGGGGCCGATCGGGCAATGAGCAGTTCTTC. It codes for CASSINRGRSGNEQFF.

A single count supports this clone. The rearrangement uses TRBV7-9 and TRBJ1-2; D gene uncertain. The germline gives CDR1 SEHNR, CDR2 FQNEAQ (reference sequence). V was clipped by 5 bases and J by 3 bases, with 13 bases between them. This CDR3 region has 14 residues. CDR3 coding DNA: TGTGCCAGCAGCCCCCCCGGTGGAGACTATGGCTACACCTTC. Translating gives CASSPPGGDYGYTF. Variable domain in full (rest from reference TRBV7-9 and TRBJ1-2): DTGVSQNPRHKITKRGQNVTFRCDPISEHNRLYWYRQTLGQGPEFLTYFQNEAQLEKSRLLSDRFSAERPKGSFSTLEIQRTEQGDSAMYLCASSPPGGDYGYTFGSGTRLTVV.

V usage is TRBV7-9 and J usage is TRBJ1-1; perhaps TRBD1 as D (5 bases). Germline values: CDR1 SEHNR, CDR2 FQNEAQ (reference sequence). Trimming took 6 bases from V and 3 from J, leaving 8 bases between them. The CDR3 covers 12 residues. This CDR3 is CASSGGDTEAFF. DNA of the CDR3: TGTGCCAGCAGTGGAGGGGACACTGAAGCTTTCTTT. The whole variable domain, filled in from reference TRBV7-9 and TRBJ1-1, reads DTGVSQNPRHKITKRGQNVTFRCDPISEHNRLYWYRQTLGQGPEFLTYFQNEAQLEKSRLLSDRFSAERPKGSFSTLEIQRTEQGDSAMYLCASSGGDTEAFFGQGTRLTVV.

As regards this clone: Sequence at one end of the junction differs from germline and may be a read error. The chain employs TRBV16 and TRBJ1-5; the D is unclear. Germline lookup yields CDR1 KGHSY and CDR2 FQNENV. The CDR3 consists of 15 residues. The CDR3 reads CTSSQDLRVGQPQHF. The CDR3 nucleotides read TGTACCAGCAGCCAAGATCTGAGGGTAGGTCAGCCCCAGCATTTT.

This clone was counted a single time. The chain combines TRBV9 with TRBJ2-1, with a weak D call TRBD1 (5 bases). The CDR3 is 13 residues long. Germline CDR1 and CDR2: SGDLS and YYNGEE. The V end lost 6 bases, the J end lost 6 bases, and 13 bases lay between the germline ends. This CDR3 is CASIPSRANEQFF. In DNA, the CDR3 is TGTGCCAGCATACCGTCCAGGGCCAATGAGCAGTTCTTC. Supplemented by reference TRBV9 and TRBJ2-1, the full variable domain reads DSGVTQTPKHLITATGQRVTLRCSPRSGDLSVYWYQQSLDQGLQFLIQYYNGEERAKGNILERFSAQQFPDLHSELNLSSLELGDSALYFCASIPSRANEQFFGPGTRLTVL.

The sample holds one count of this clone. This chain joins TRBV25-1 and TRBJ2-3; 11 bases agree with TRBD2. This CDR3 has 17 residues. Germline-derived CDR1 and CDR2 are MGHDK and SYGVNS. Germline trimming cut 6 bases from V and 2 bases from J; bases unmatched to any gene: 10. This CDR3 is CASRRTSGPHLTDTQYF. The CDR3 DNA follows: TGTGCCAGCAGGAGGACTAGCGGGCCACATCTCACAGATACGCAGTATTTT.

The V call is TRBV19, the J call TRBJ2-4, with 8 bases identical to TRBD2. Germline assignment: CDR1 LNHDA and CDR2 SQIVND (reference sequence). V lost 4 bases and J lost 8; bases outside the gene matches: 13. This CDR3 is built from 16 residues. The CDR3 loop is CASSTYSSGRWDIQYF. The CDR3 DNA is TGTGCCAGTAGTACTTACTCTAGCGGGCGATGGGACATTCAGTACTTC.

The V and J genes are TRBV11-2 and TRBJ2-7; D perhaps matches TRBD1 (6 bases). The CDR3 consists of 17 residues. Trimming took 4 bases from V and 3 from J, leaving 22 bases between them. Germline V gene sequence: CDR1 SGHAT, CDR2 FQNNGV. The DNA of the CDR3 is TGTGCCAGCAGCTCCTGGGGCAGGGGAGTACAGAGCTACGAGCAGTACTTC. Translation: CASSSWGRGVQSYEQYF. Supplemented by reference TRBV11-2 and TRBJ2-7, the full variable domain reads EAGVAQSPRYKIIEKRQSVAFWCNPISGHATLYWYQQILGQGPKLLIQFQNNGVVDDSQLPKDRFSAERLKGVDSTLKIQPAKLEDSAVYLCASSSWGRGVQSYEQYFGPGTRLTVT.

The chain has TRBV7-8 and TRBJ1-5; 8 bases map to TRBD1. CDR1 and CDR2 (germline): SGHVS, FQNEAQ. CDR3 length: 14 residues. V lost 5 bases to trimming and J lost 11 bases; unmatched junction nucleotides: 11. Here the CDR3 reads CASSPQGEGFSQHF. In nucleotides, the CDR3 is TGTGCCAGCAGCCCACAGGGGGAGGGGTTCTCCCAGCATTTT.

The chain carries TRBV14 and TRBJ2-7; D not resolved. With 4 bases removed from V and 7 bases from J, the gap between germline ends came to 17 bases. Germline assignment: CDR1 SGHDN and CDR2 FVKESK. The CDR3 runs 14 residues. CDR3 protein: CASSLLRVSAEQYF. CDR3 nucleotide sequence: TGTGCCAGCAGCCTACTAAGGGTCTCAGCGGAGCAGTACTTC.

This rearrangement joins TRBV30 to TRBJ2-1; TRBD1 or TRBD2 may be the D gene (5 bases each). Looked up from germline, CDR1 is GTSNPN and CDR2 is SVGIG (reference sequence). The CDR3 is 14 residues long. The V end lost 2 bases, the J end lost 5 bases, and 13 bases lay between the germline ends. Here the CDR3 reads CAWSLWGTDNEQFF. As DNA, the CDR3 is TGTGCCTGGAGTCTTTGGGGGACGGACAATGAGCAGTTCTTC.

The CDR3 loop reads CASSPVPYEQYF. CDR3 nucleotide sequence: TGTGCCAGCAGCCCGGTTCCCTACGAGCAGTACTTC. The genes are TRBV5-5 and TRBJ2-7; D is uncertain. The CDR3 has 12 residues. The V end lost 4 bases, the J end lost 2 bases, and 7 bases lay between the germline ends. Per germline, CDR1 SGHKS and CDR2 YYEKEE (reference sequence).

V is TRBV11-2 and J is TRBJ2-7; D assignment may be TRBD1 or TRBD2 (6 bases each). The germline CDR1 and CDR2 sequences are SGHAT and FQNNGV. V lost 0 bases, J lost 5 bases, and 17 bases lay in between. This CDR3 has 16 amino acids. The CDR3: CASSLEGGHRMDEQYF. CDR3 coding DNA: TGTGCCAGCAGCTTAGAGGGGGGACACCGAATGGACGAGCAGTACTTC. The whole variable domain, filled in from reference TRBV11-2 and TRBJ2-7, reads EAGVAQSPRYKIIEKRQSVAFWCNPISGHATLYWYQQILGQGPKLLIQFQNNGVVDDSQLPKDRFSAERLKGVDSTLKIQPAKLEDSAVYLCASSLEGGHRMDEQYFGPGTRLTVT.

The chain uses TRBV28 and TRBJ2-7, with 8 bases aligning to TRBD2. The germline CDR1 and CDR2 sequences are MDHEN and SYDVKM. After removal of 3 bases from V and 0 bases from J, the junction contained 10 bases not matched to a gene. The CDR3 consists of 17 residues. The CDR3 nucleotides read TGTGCCAGCAGTTTCACTAGCGGACCGATCCTCTCCTACGAGCAGTACTTC. This translates into CASSFTSGPILSYEQYF.

This chain links TRBV19 with TRBJ2-5, with D perhaps given as TRBD1 or TRBD2 (6 bases each). Trimming shortened V by 3 bases and J by 4 bases, and 15 bases separated the two germline ends. This CDR3 has 15 amino acids. Per germline, CDR1 LNHDA and CDR2 SQIVND (reference sequence). This CDR3 is CASSITGGSAETQYF. CDR3 nucleotide sequence: TGTGCCAGTAGTATTACCGGGGGCAGCGCAGAGACCCAGTACTTC.

The chain combines TRBV28 with TRBJ2-7, with D possibly matching TRBD1 (6 bases). The CDR3 totals 14 residues. The germline gives CDR1 MDHEN, CDR2 SYDVKM. Trimming cost V 7 bases and J 0 bases, with 13 bases left between them. In DNA, the CDR3 is TGTGCCAGCAAGGGACATTATTCCTCCTACGAGCAGTACTTC. It codes for CASKGHYSSYEQYF.

The chain joins TRBV18 to TRBJ2-4; 11 nucleotides align to TRBD2. With 3 bases clipped from V and 6 bases from J, the junction kept 1 base outside the gene matches. The germline gives CDR1 KGHSH, CDR2 LQKENI. The CDR3 contains 14 residues. CDR3 DNA: TGTGCCAGCTCACCCGGGACTAGCGGAAACATTCAGTACTTC. It specifies CASSPGTSGNIQYF.

V usage is TRBV28 and J usage is TRBJ2-7; 7 nucleotides match TRBD2. The CDR3 is 13 residues long. Germline values: CDR1 MDHEN, CDR2 SYDVKM. The V gene end was trimmed by 2 bases and the J gene end by 3 bases; junction bases not matched to a gene: 1. Here the CDR3 DNA reads TGTGCCAGCAGTTTAACTAGCGTCTACGAGCAGTACTTC. It is translated as CASSLTSVYEQYF.

The table lists this clone with many counts. The chain is built from TRBV4-2 and TRBJ2-3, with 8 bases fitting TRBD1. V shed 1 base, J shed 0 bases, and the junction held 3 bases outside the gene matches. The CDR3 length is 16 residues. CDR1 LGHNA and CDR2 YNFKEQ come from the germline V gene. The CDR3 region is CASSQGTGSSTDTQYF. The CDR3 DNA sequence: TGTGCCAGCAGCCAAGGGACAGGGTCTAGCACAGATACGCAGTATTTT.

This clone appeared a few times. The V call is TRBV28, the J call TRBJ1-2; no reliable D call. Trimming removed 4 bases at V and 8 bases at J, with 11 bases between. Per the germline V gene, CDR1 is MDHEN and CDR2 is SYDVKM. The CDR3 sequence is 12 residues long. The CDR3 DNA reads as TGTGCCAGCAGTTCCCCCGTGATAGGCTACACCTTC. Its translation is CASSSPVIGYTF.